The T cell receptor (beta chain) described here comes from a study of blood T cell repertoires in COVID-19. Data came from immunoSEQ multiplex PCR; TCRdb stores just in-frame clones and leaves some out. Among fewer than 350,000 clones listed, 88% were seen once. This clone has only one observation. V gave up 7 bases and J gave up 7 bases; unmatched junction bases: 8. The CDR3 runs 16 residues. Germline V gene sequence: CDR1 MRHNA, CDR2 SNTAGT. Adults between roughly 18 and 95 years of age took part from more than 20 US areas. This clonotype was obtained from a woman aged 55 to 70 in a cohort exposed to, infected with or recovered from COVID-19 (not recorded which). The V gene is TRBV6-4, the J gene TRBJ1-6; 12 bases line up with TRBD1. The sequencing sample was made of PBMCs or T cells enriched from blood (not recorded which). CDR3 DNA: TGTGCCAGCAACCCCACGGGACAGGGGGCCAATTCACCCCTCCACTTT. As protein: CASNPTGQGANSPLHF.